This T cell receptor (beta chain) originates from a study of beta chain features in type 1 diabetes. Study-level findings and limits: Moderately but significantly shorter TCRB CDR3s were found in Type 1 diabetes patients in all four CD4+ subsets.

The CDR3 totals 14 residues. V gave up 5 bases and J gave up 0 bases, with 11 bases separating them. The germline V gene encodes CDR1 MNHEY and CDR2 SMNVEV (reference sequence). Concerning this clone itself: The antigen is unknown.

What was sequenced were expressed TCRB transcripts, since all of the isolated RNA had been reverse transcribed. Method: immunoSEQ multiplex PCR; TCRdb's copy keeps in-frame clones and lacks some. The sample has some 350,000 clones, 9.5% to 10% seen once. The clonotype originates from a man aged 25 to 40 with type 1 diabetes. The material sequenced was central memory CD4+ T cells from blood. The chain combines TRBV27 with TRBJ2-7; D remains ambiguous. CDR3 nucleotide sequence: TGTGCCAGCAGTAGGACGGTAAGCTCCTACGAGCAGTACTTC. This encodes CASSRTVSSYEQYF.